Included here is one TCR delta chain sequence, with context. The target antigen is unknown. TCRdb used CATT to re-call clones from the multiplex PCR reads. The data show 45,000 to 60,000 delta-chain clones, around 2% seen once. This CDR3 spans 20 amino acids. Per germline, CDR1 TSWWSYY and CDR2 QGS. This sample stems from a study of γδ T cells in repeated Plasmodium falciparum infection. Study in general: Timepoints: baseline, immediately before selected infections, and 21 days after every infection.

Flow sorting of PBMC yielded separate Vgamma9/Vdelta2+ and Vdelta2-negative gammadelta T cell populations for bulk repertoire analysis. Overall study results and limits: Vgamma9/Vdelta2+ T cells showed a stable polyclonal repertoire with shared TCRgamma sequences.

This clonotype was sampled from a pool of human donors (malaria-infected and uninfected, not separated). The V call is TRDV1, the J call TRDJ1; either TRDD2 or TRDD3 may fit D (6 bases each). The J gene was not available in TCRdb and was assigned here by matching the DNA to germline segments. The specimen was gamma-delta T cells from blood. The CDR3 spells CAFGGPPTRSLGTITDKLIF. The CDR3, as DNA: TGTGCGTTTGGTGGCCCTCCTACGCGATCTCTGGGGACCATCACCGATAAACTCATCTTT.